Here is one T cell receptor (beta chain) with its context. This sample was taken from a study of blood T cell repertoires in COVID-19. Germline CDR1 reads MNHEY; CDR2 reads SVGAGI. V shed 6 bases and J 3 bases; nucleotides not matched to a gene: 8. The CDR3 runs 15 residues. Only in-frame clones appear in the TCRdb table, and some are missing; sequencing was by immunoSEQ multiplex PCR. The data contain about 140,000 clones, about 81% of them seen just once; the ten biggest clones take up approximately 4.1%. The sample consisted of peripheral blood. The V call is TRBV6-5, the J call TRBJ2-7; 10 bases are a match to TRBD1. The receptor's source is a woman aged 80 or over with acute or convalescent COVID-19. Here the CDR3 DNA reads TGTGCCAGCAGCCAGAGGACAGGGGGGGACTACGAGCAGTACTTC. Its protein product is CASSQRTGGDYEQYF.